These 15 T cell receptor beta chains share one sample of origin, sequenced in a study of T cells in Graves' hyperthyroidism and ophthalmopathy. TCR beta CDR3 regions were amplified from RNA. RT-PCR in the first round (using the HTBI primer set) targeted the TCR CDR3. TCRdb recomputed calls from the multiplex PCR reads with MiXCR, one row per CDR3 protein. The sample consists of over 350,000 distinct CDR3 sequences, about 14% of them appearing once. Sequenced: blood. The origin of the receptors is a man between 50 and 59 years old with Graves' ophthalmopathy.

This clonotype has ten or more counts. The CDR3 spells CASSPGRSGRTPGVEFF. CDR3 DNA sequence: TGTGCCAGCAGCCCCGGAAGGAGCGGGAGGACCCCAGGGGTGGAGTTCTTC. The chain links TRBV7-8 to TRBJ2-1, with TRBD2 matching 9 bases. Germline trimming cut 5 bases from V and 14 bases from J; bases unmatched to any gene: 22. Germline V gene lookup returns CDR1 SGHVS and CDR2 FQNEAQ. The CDR3 is 17 residues long.

V and J are TRBV12-3 or TRBV12-4 and TRBJ1-4, with D uncertain. CDR3 size: 15 residues. Between the trimmed V and J ends, which lost 2 bases and 8 bases, there was a span of 15 bases. DNA of the CDR3: TGTGCCAGCAGTTTACGGATCGCACGGTACGAAAAACTGTTTTTT. This codes for CASSLRIARYEKLFF.

The rearrangement links TRBV5-1 to TRBJ2-3; 7 bases are shared with TRBD1. In germline, CDR1 is SGHRS, CDR2 YFSETQ. J gave up 2 bases and V 1 base, and 4 bases lay outside the gene matches. The CDR3 extends over 15 amino acids. CDR3 loop: CASSLWGTATDTQYF. DNA for the CDR3: TGCGCCAGCAGCTTGTGGGGGACAGCCACAGATACGCAGTATTTT.

The chain has TRBV30 and TRBJ2-1; 10 nucleotides agree with TRBD2. J lost 9 bases, V lost 2 bases, and 4 bases had no gene match. Germline V gene sequence: CDR1 GTSNPN, CDR2 SVGIG (reference sequence). The CDR3 extends over 13 amino acids. Here the CDR3 DNA reads TGTGCCTGGAGTCGAGCGGGGGGGGTTGAGCAGTTCTTC. Translation: CAWSRAGGVEQFF.

This clonotype was seen ten or more times. The chain links TRBV7-9 to TRBJ1-1; 10 bases are a match to TRBD1. The V gene's germline CDR1 is SEHNR and CDR2 FQNEAQ (reference sequence). Losses at the gene ends were 2 bases for V and 4 bases for J; bases not matched to a gene: 7. The CDR3 has 16 residues. Here the CDR3 reads CASSLSPGQGSTEAFF. The CDR3 DNA reads as TGTGCCAGCAGCTTATCCCCGGGACAGGGGAGCACTGAAGCTTTCTTT.

This clonotype was recorded many times. The chain employs TRBV28 and TRBJ1-2; 10 bases align to TRBD1. Germline-derived CDR1 and CDR2 are MDHEN and SYDVKM. The V and J ends lost 2 bases and 5 bases, in that order; junction bases with no gene match: 5. The CDR3 length is 15 residues. The CDR3 region is CASSLGGQGRYGYTF. The CDR3 nucleotides read TGTGCCAGCAGTTTAGGGGGACAGGGGCGGTATGGCTACACCTTC.

This clonotype was counted at least ten times. The rearrangement links TRBV28 to TRBJ1-4; TRBD1 might be the D (6 bases). This CDR3 has 16 amino acids. V lost 5 bases, J lost 6 bases, and 19 bases lay in between. CDR1 and CDR2 from the germline V gene are MDHEN and SYDVKM. DNA of the CDR3: TGTGCCAGCAGTCCCTCCGGGCGGGGGCTTTATGAAAAACTGTTTTTT. This translates into CASSPSGRGLYEKLFF.

This clonotype has at least ten counts. The V gene is TRBV3-1, the J gene TRBJ2-5; no clear D gene. Germline-derived CDR1 and CDR2 are LGHDT and YNNKEL (reference sequence). This CDR3 is 17 amino acids long. V shed 3 bases and J shed 4 bases, with 21 bases lying between them. The CDR3 loop is CASSHKAPFDFLETQYF. Written as DNA, the CDR3 is TGTGCCAGCAGCCACAAAGCCCCCTTCGATTTTTTAGAGACCCAGTACTTC.

Many counts were recorded for this clonotype. The V call is TRBV11-1, the J call TRBJ1-3, with D unclear. This CDR3 spans 15 amino acids. Germline lookup yields CDR1 SGHAT and CDR2 FQDESV (reference sequence). Trimming removed 5 bases at V and 3 bases at J, with 14 bases between. CDR3 loop: CASSTGSSYGNTIYF. The CDR3 bases are TGTGCCAGCAGCACCGGATCCTCCTATGGAAACACCATATATTTT.

This clonotype was seen ten or more times. The chain uses TRBV11-2 and TRBJ2-7; TRBD1 matches 8 bases. V trimming: 1 base; J trimming: 2 bases; junction bases outside the gene matches: 4. This CDR3 spans 15 amino acids. CDR1 and CDR2 (germline): SGHAT, FQNNGV. The CDR3 DNA reads TGTGCCAGCAGCTTAGCGACAGGGGAGACCTACGAGCAGTACTTC. Translated: CASSLATGETYEQYF.

This clonotype has a count of ten or more. The gene calls are TRBV3-1 and TRBJ1-3; no firm D call. The V and J ends lost 0 bases and 6 bases respectively, with 12 bases between them. This CDR3 is 15 amino acids long. Germline V gene lookup returns CDR1 LGHDT and CDR2 YNNKEL (reference sequence). The CDR3 DNA reads as TGTGCCAGCAGCCAAGATCAGACTCCAACAAACACCATATATTTT. It encodes CASSQDQTPTNTIYF.

This clonotype was counted many times. The rearrangement links TRBV3-1 to TRBJ2-7; D may match TRBD1 or TRBD2 (7 bases each). The length of the CDR3 is 16 residues. V shed 0 bases and J shed 6 bases, with 18 bases lying between them. The germline V gene encodes CDR1 LGHDT and CDR2 YNNKEL (reference sequence). Written as DNA, the CDR3 is TGTGCCAGCAGCCAAGAACCGGCGGGCAGGGGGGGCGAGCAGTACTTC. Its translation is CASSQEPAGRGGEQYF.

This clonotype came up many times. This chain links TRBV6-1 with TRBJ2-1, with 12 bases fitting TRBD2. Germline trimming cut 5 bases from V and 4 bases from J; bases unmatched to any gene: 15. This CDR3 is built from 19 residues. From germline, CDR1 is MNHNS and CDR2 SASEGT. CDR3 region: CASSNSGPSGRVPYNEQFF. CDR3 coding DNA: TGTGCCAGCAGTAATTCGGGTCCTAGCGGGAGGGTTCCATACAATGAGCAGTTCTTC.

This clonotype appeared many times. The V call is TRBV9, the J call TRBJ2-7, with 7 bases identical to TRBD2. Trimming removed 3 bases from V and 3 bases from J; junction bases left unmatched: 6. Germline V lookup: CDR1 SGDLS, CDR2 YYNGEE. This CDR3 has 14 amino acids. The CDR3 loop reads CASSEGTTNYEQYF. Here the CDR3 DNA reads TGTGCCAGCAGCGAGGGGACTACAAACTACGAGCAGTACTTC.

This clonotype has at least ten counts. The rearrangement links TRBV10-3 to TRBJ2-7, with 9 bases aligning to TRBD1. V shed 10 bases, J shed 2 bases, and the junction held 6 bases outside the gene matches. The length of the CDR3 is 13 residues. Germline values: CDR1 ENHRY, CDR2 SYGVKD. For the CDR3, the DNA is TGTGCCACCCAGGGACAGGGTACCTACGAGCAGTACTTC. Residues: CATQGQGTYEQYF.